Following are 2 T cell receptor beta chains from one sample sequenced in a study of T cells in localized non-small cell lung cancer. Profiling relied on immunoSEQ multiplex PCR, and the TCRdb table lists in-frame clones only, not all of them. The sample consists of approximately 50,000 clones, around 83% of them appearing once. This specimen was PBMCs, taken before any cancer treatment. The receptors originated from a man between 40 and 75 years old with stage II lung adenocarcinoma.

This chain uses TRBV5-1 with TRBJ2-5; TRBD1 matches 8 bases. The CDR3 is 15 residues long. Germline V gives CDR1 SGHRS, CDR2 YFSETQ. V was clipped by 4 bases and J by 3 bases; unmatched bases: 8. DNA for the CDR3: TGCGCCAGCAGCGCCCAGGGGGCTAAGGAAGAGACCCAGTACTTC. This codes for CASSAQGAKEETQYF.

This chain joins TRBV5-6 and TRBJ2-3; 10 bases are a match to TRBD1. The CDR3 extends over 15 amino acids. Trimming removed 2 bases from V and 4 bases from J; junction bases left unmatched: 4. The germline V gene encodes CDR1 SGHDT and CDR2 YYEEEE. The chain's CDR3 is CASSFDRGQSDTQYF. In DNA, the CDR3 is TGTGCCAGCAGCTTTGACAGGGGGCAATCAGATACGCAGTATTTT.